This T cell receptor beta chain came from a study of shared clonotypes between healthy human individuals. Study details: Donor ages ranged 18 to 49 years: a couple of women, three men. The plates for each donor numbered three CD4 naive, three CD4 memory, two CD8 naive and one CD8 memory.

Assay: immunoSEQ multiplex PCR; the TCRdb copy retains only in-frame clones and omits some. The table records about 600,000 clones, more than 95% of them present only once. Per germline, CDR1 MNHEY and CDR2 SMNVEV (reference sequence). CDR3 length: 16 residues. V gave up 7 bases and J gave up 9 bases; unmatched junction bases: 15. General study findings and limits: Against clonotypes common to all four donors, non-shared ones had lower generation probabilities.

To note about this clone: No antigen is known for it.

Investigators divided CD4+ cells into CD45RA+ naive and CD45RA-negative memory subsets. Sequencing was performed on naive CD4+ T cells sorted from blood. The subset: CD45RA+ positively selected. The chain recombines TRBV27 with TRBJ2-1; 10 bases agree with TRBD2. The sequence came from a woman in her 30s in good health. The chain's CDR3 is CASNTRPGLATSEQFF. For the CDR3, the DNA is TGTGCCAGCAATACCCGACCGGGACTAGCGACGAGTGAGCAGTTCTTC.